These 2 T cell receptor beta chains originate from one sample sequenced in a study of post-analysis software for immune sequencing data. Study observations and caveats: Controls showed lower frequencies than patients for roughly 5 TRBV segments, and TRBV5-6, TRBV5-1 and TRBV20-1 were among these.

For these TCRs, the target antigens are not known. The TCR beta cDNA libraries carried unique molecular identifiers. One entry per CDR3 protein, called by TCRdb with MiXCR from the PCR reads. Here the sample spans roughly 620,000 distinct CDR3 sequences, 40% to 50% being singletons. The sample taken for sequencing was blood. The receptor source for this set is a girl aged 5-17 years with multiple sclerosis.

This clonotype has just a few counts. The rearrangement joins TRBV12-3 or TRBV12-4 to TRBJ2-1, with TRBD2 as a possible D gene (7 bases). The CDR3 is 16 amino acids. Between the trimmed V and J ends, which lost 6 bases and 0 bases, there was a span of 15 bases. The CDR3 nucleotides read TGTGCCAGCAGGCCCGGGGGGCGAAGCTCCTACAATGAGCAGTTCTTC. Protein: CASRPGGRSSYNEQFF.

The chain uses TRBV4-1 and TRBJ2-7; D is perhaps TRBD1 (6 bases). The CDR3 extends over 15 amino acids. V lost 2 bases to trimming and J lost 2 bases, with 13 bases between them. CDR1 is MGHRA and CDR2 is YSYEKL in the germline V gene. Here the CDR3 reads CASSQTGTLAYEQYF. The CDR3 nucleotides read TGCGCCAGCAGCCAAACCGGGACACTTGCCTACGAGCAGTACTTC.